Listed below are T cell receptor beta chains from one sample, sequenced in a study of CD8 T cells in Susac syndrome. MiXCR, applied by TCRdb to the immunoSEQ multiplex PCR reads, yields one record per CDR3 protein. The table records fewer than 90,000 distinct CDR3 sequences, 90% to 95% of them present only once. The sequenced sample was CD8+ T cells from PBMCs. Receptors originate from a human donor with Susac syndrome. CDR3s include the opening cysteine and the closing phenylalanine or tryptophan. The order of the fields is J gene, clone size, D gene, V gene, CDR3 protein, CDR3 DNA. D genes are given only for firm matches. Clone size appears in some rows only: once, few, many, or a class for an expanded clone.

TRBJ1-2,-,-,TRBV20-1,CSVRRGGANYGYTF,TGCAGTGTCAGACGAGGGGGAGCTAACTATGGCTACACCTTC
TRBJ1-2,once,TRBD1,TRBV20-1,CSAPGTGGDYGYTF,TGCAGTGCACCCGGGACAGGGGGAGACTATGGCTACACCTTC
TRBJ2-7,-,-,TRBV7-9,CASSLSSDTYEQYF,TGTGCCAGCAGCCTAAGTAGCGACACCTACGAGCAGTACTTC
TRBJ2-7,-,-,TRBV7-2,CASSLTSGAYEQYF,TGTGCCAGCAGCTTGACCTCGGGGGCTTACGAGCAGTACTTC
TRBJ1-5,-,-,TRBV10-3,CAIQGSEVDQPQHF,TGTGCCATCCAGGGATCTGAGGTGGATCAGCCCCAGCATTTT
TRBJ1-1,-,-,TRBV7-8,CASTRRVKGYTEAFF,TGTGCCAGCACCCGAAGGGTCAAGGGCTACACTGAAGCTTTCTTT
TRBJ1-3,-,-,TRBV6-5,CASRDGSHSGNTIYF,TGTGCCAGCAGAGACGGCTCCCACTCTGGAAACACCATATATTTT
TRBJ2-3,-,-,TRBV29-1,CSVLSRNGDTQYF,TGCAGCGTCCTGTCAAGGAATGGAGATACGCAGTATTTT
TRBJ1-3,-,TRBD1,TRBV12-3/TRBV12-4,CASSFGQGAGNTIYF,TGTGCCAGCAGTTTCGGACAGGGCGCTGGAAACACCATATATTTT
TRBJ2-1,-,-,TRBV20-1,CSAVGGMREQFF,TGCAGTGCTGTAGGAGGGATGCGTGAGCAGTTCTTC
TRBJ1-3,-,-,TRBV19,CASTGPSGNTIYF,TGTGCCAGTACAGGGCCGAGCGGAAACACCATATATTTT
TRBJ1-5,-,-,TRBV4-3,CASSHSTGTNQPQHF,TGCGCCAGCAGCCATTCGACCGGGACTAATCAGCCCCAGCATTTT
TRBJ2-5,-,TRBD1,TRBV27,CASGPIGTGGSKTQYF,TGTGCCAGCGGACCCATTGGGACAGGGGGTTCGAAGACCCAGTACTTC
TRBJ2-5,-,TRBD2,TRBV6-1,CASTPARLAGGPYYETQYF,TGTGCCAGCACCCCCGCCCGGCTAGCGGGGGGGCCATACTATGAGACCCAGTACTTC
TRBJ1-5,-,TRBD1,TRBV3-1,CASSQERGQGGQPQHF,TGTGCCAGCAGCCAAGAGCGGGGACAGGGAGGTCAGCCCCAGCATTTT
TRBJ1-3,-,-,TRBV4-1,CASSQGAGRTGNTIYF,TGCGCCAGCAGCCAAGGGGCAGGGAGAACTGGAAACACCATATATTTT
TRBJ1-2,-,-,TRBV14,CASSPSTNYGYTF,TGTGCCAGCAGCCCCTCGACTAACTATGGCTACACCTTC
TRBJ1-5,-,-,TRBV7-9,CASSPDIISNQPQHF,TGTGCCAGCAGCCCGGACATAATTAGCAATCAGCCCCAGCATTTT
TRBJ1-5,-,-,TRBV12-3/TRBV12-4,CASSAGIWSNQPQHF,TGTGCCAGCAGTGCAGGGATCTGGAGCAATCAGCCCCAGCATTTT
TRBJ2-7,-,-,TRBV28,CASRGGQGGDEQYF,TGTGCCAGCCGCGGAGGCCAGGGGGGGGACGAGCAGTACTTC
TRBJ1-2,-,-,TRBV2,CASINGGNYGYTF,TGTGCCAGCATTAACGGAGGGAACTATGGCTACACCTTC
TRBJ1-1,-,-,TRBV2,CASSEMAEVFF,TGTGCCAGCAGTGAAATGGCTGAAGTTTTCTTT
TRBJ1-6,-,TRBD1,TRBV7-9,CASSSGTGESPLHF,TGTGCCAGCAGCTCCGGGACAGGGGAATCACCCCTCCACTTT
TRBJ1-1,-,-,TRBV7-2,CASSFDRTNTEAFF,TGTGCCAGCAGCTTCGACAGGACGAACACTGAAGCTTTCTTT
TRBJ1-1,-,-,TRBV7-9,CASSPINDDTEAFF,TGTGCCAGCAGCCCAATAAACGATGACACTGAAGCTTTCTTT
TRBJ1-1,-,-,TRBV12-5,CASADIDSTNINTEAFF,TGTGCTAGTGCCGACATCGACAGCACAAACATCAACACTGAAGCTTTCTTT
TRBJ2-2,-,-,TRBV7-9,CASSSRPANTGELFF,TGTGCCAGCAGCTCGCGCCCGGCGAACACCGGGGAGCTGTTTTTT
TRBJ2-3,-,-,TRBV6-5,CASGTTATDTQYF,TGTGCCAGCGGGACCACGGCGACAGATACGCAGTATTTT
TRBJ1-2,-,-,TRBV12-3/TRBV12-4,CASSFNQGYGYTF,TGTGCCAGCAGTTTTAACCAAGGCTATGGCTACACCTTC
TRBJ2-3,once,-,TRBV2,CASSDRRGSSRGDTQYF,TGTGCCAGCAGTGACCGCCGGGGCAGTTCAAGGGGAGATACGCAGTATTTT
TRBJ1-1,-,-,TRBV5-4,CASSLGLGARDTEAFF,TGTGCCAGCAGCTTGGGGTTAGGGGCCCGGGACACTGAAGCTTTCTTT
TRBJ2-7,-,-,TRBV7-9,CASSLTGESAYEQYF,TGTGCCAGCAGCTTAACAGGCGAGTCGGCCTACGAGCAGTACTTC
TRBJ1-5,-,-,TRBV28,CASSLRPGLNQPQHF,TGTGCCAGCAGTTTACGCCCGGGGTTGAATCAGCCCCAGCATTTT
TRBJ2-1,-,-,TRBV20-1,CSATRAVNNEQFF,TGCAGTGCTACCCGGGCGGTAAACAATGAGCAGTTCTTC
TRBJ1-2,-,-,TRBV28,CASSLNSYGYTF,TGTGCCAGCAGTTTAAACTCCTATGGCTACACCTTC
TRBJ2-7,-,TRBD2,TRBV12-3/TRBV12-4,CASSFAGGSYEQYF,TGTGCCAGCAGTTTCGCGGGGGGGTCCTACGAGCAGTACTTC
TRBJ2-1,-,TRBD2,TRBV30,CAWSLRPGLGGYNEQFF,TGTGCCTGGAGTCTCCGGCCGGGGCTGGGGGGGTACAATGAGCAGTTCTTC
TRBJ2-7,-,-,TRBV15,CATSREGSGGEQYF,TGTGCCACCAGCAGAGAAGGATCAGGAGGTGAGCAGTACTTC
TRBJ1-3,-,-,TRBV12-3/TRBV12-4,CASNRESGNTIYF,TGTGCCAGCAACAGGGAGAGTGGAAACACCATATATTTT
TRBJ1-1,-,-,TRBV4-1,CASSQIMAPDTEAFF,TGCGCCAGCAGCCAGATAATGGCCCCTGACACTGAAGCTTTCTTT
TRBJ1-2,-,-,TRBV20-1,CSATYAYYGYTF,TGCAGTGCTACCTACGCATACTATGGCTACACCTTC
TRBJ1-1,-,-,TRBV7-8,CASSFTGQNTEAFF,TGTGCCAGCAGCTTCACCGGCCAGAACACTGAAGCTTTCTTT
TRBJ2-4,-,-,TRBV3-1,CASSQGTVGFSIQYF,TGTGCCAGCAGCCAAGGAACGGTAGGGTTTAGCATTCAGTACTTC
TRBJ1-1,-,-,TRBV19,CASSMSGSGGTEAFF,TGTGCCAGTAGTATGTCCGGGAGCGGCGGCACTGAAGCTTTCTTT
TRBJ2-5,-,-,TRBV30,CAWSERETQYF,TGTGCCTGGAGTGAGCGAGAGACCCAGTACTTC
TRBJ1-1,-,-,TRBV12-3/TRBV12-4,CASSLDSEAFF,TGTGCCAGCAGCTTAGACAGTGAAGCTTTCTTT
TRBJ1-2,-,TRBD1,TRBV6-1,CASSDSGTGYGYTF,TGTGCCAGCAGTGATTCCGGGACAGGCTATGGCTACACCTTC
TRBJ2-7,-,TRBD2,TRBV29-1,CSVGGGAGGESYEQYF,TGCAGCGTTGGAGGTGGGGCGGGAGGGGAGTCCTACGAGCAGTACTTC
TRBJ1-4,-,-,TRBV4-2,CASSHLPRGRDEKLFF,TGTGCCAGCAGCCACCTCCCAAGAGGGAGGGATGAAAAACTGTTTTTT
TRBJ2-4,-,-,TRBV9,CASSVVEGKNIQYF,TGTGCCAGCAGCGTAGTTGAAGGGAAAAACATTCAGTACTTC
TRBJ1-5,-,TRBD1,TRBV5-1,CASRPGTAVQPQHF,TGCGCCAGCAGACCCGGGACAGCCGTTCAGCCCCAGCATTTT
TRBJ2-7,-,TRBD2,TRBV28,CASSSPRVAGGSEQYF,TGTGCCAGCAGTTCCCCCCGGGTAGCGGGAGGGTCCGAGCAGTACTTC
TRBJ1-5,-,-,TRBV12-3/TRBV12-4,CASTQDGGYNNQPQHF,TGTGCCAGCACACAGGACGGGGGATATAACAATCAGCCCCAGCATTTT
TRBJ2-6,-,-,TRBV20-1,CSANRGAGANVLTF,TGCAGTGCTAACCGCGGGGCTGGGGCCAACGTCCTGACTTTC
TRBJ1-1,-,TRBD1,TRBV28,CASVSTGSETEAFF,TGTGCCAGCGTCTCGACAGGGTCCGAGACTGAAGCTTTCTTT
TRBJ1-5,-,-,TRBV20-1,CSARDPDLASNQPQHF,TGCAGTGCTAGAGATCCGGATCTCGCTAGCAATCAGCCCCAGCATTTT
TRBJ1-1,-,-,TRBV6-4,CASSEGPGGTEAFF,TGTGCCAGCAGTGAAGGCCCGGGGGGCACTGAAGCTTTCTTT